This T cell receptor (beta chain) was found in a study of response to subunit inactivated influenza vaccine. This clonotype was counted a few times. Its antigen is not known. Each CDR3 protein is one row after TCRdb ran MiXCR on the RT-PCR reads. The profile shows fewer than 650,000 distinct CDR3 sequences, approximately 12% of them singletons. Per germline, CDR1 LGHNA and CDR2 YSLEER. CDR3 length: 14 amino acids. The V gene lost 1 base and the J gene lost 2 bases, with 8 bases spanning the gap. Study observations and caveats: The authors suggested that every seasonal influenza vaccination recruits few new T cells.

Material: PBMCs from blood, obtained roughly 48 days after vaccination. The chain employs TRBV4-3 and TRBJ2-5; D gene uncertain. This receptor was taken from a man in his forties or fifties who received an inactivated influenza vaccine. This CDR3 is CASSQGPEQETQYF. The CDR3 DNA reads TGCGCCAGCAGCCAAGGTCCGGAGCAAGAGACCCAGTACTTC.